This TCR beta chain was sequenced during a study of CD8+ T cells in alopecia areata listed by TCRdb under 2018. Looking at the study overall: Treated patients were enrolled in an open-label pilot trial of oral tofacitinib at 5 to 10 mg twice daily for moderate-to-severe alopecia areata. In both human patients and the C3H/HeJ mouse model, the study applied high-throughput TCRbeta sequencing to look at T cell clonal expansion in alopecia areata. Human TCRbeta sequencing covered scalp tissue and sorted CD4+ and CD8+ peripheral blood T cells from patchy and totalis/universalis alopecia areata patients and healthy controls. TCRbeta CDR3 regions were amplified by immunoSEQ multiplex PCR using 35 Vbeta forward and 13 Jbeta reverse primers. Tofacitinib-treated patients had biopsies at baseline and at 4 and 24 weeks of treatment, with a later scalp biopsy in several patients. Scalp clonality was compared across normal scalp (n=4), patchy alopecia areata scalp (n=8), and alopecia totalis/universalis scalp (n=8). Tofacitinib was given for 6 to 18 months, followed by 6 months of follow-up off drug to assess delayed response and recurrence. RNA came from the PAXgene miRNA kit for fixed scalp, the miRNeasy kit for PBMCs, and the RNeasy kit for mouse skin. Study-wide findings and limitations: Resident alphabeta T cells in normal human skin are also sequenced, complicating scalp TCR repertoire analysis, unlike mouse skin dominated by gammadelta T cells. Lesional scalp, especially in alopecia totalis/universalis, showed higher clonality and more expanded CD8+ clones than normal scalp, suggesting antigenic drive. Shared TCR sequences between patients were less evident than in mice, which may be partly attributable to HLA diversity in the patient population.

Preparation of the library involved the immunoSEQ multiplex PCR assay. To provide template for TCR sequencing, every sample had RNA extracted and reverse transcribed into cDNA. SuperScript III was used to make first-strand cDNA, primed with a 2:1 mix of oligo-dT and random hexamers. A synthetic immune receptor repertoire was used to measure amplification bias, and any remaining bias was corrected computationally. In the original analysis: Raw reads were preprocessed to remove errors, and CDR3 was defined according to IMGT conventions as the region from the conserved cysteine to phenylalanine. Clonality was computed by normalizing Shannon entropy by log2 of the number of productive unique TCRs and subtracting the result from 1. Scalp TCRbeta sequences were cross-referenced with sorted blood CD4 and CD8 repertoires so that the CD4 or CD8 identity of scalp clones could be inferred. In its TCRdb copy, this immuneACCESS table keeps in-frame sequences only and misses some clones. Where compared with another copy, unresolved V genes explain less than half of these, and the others have no known cause. D and trimming were read from the DNA, whereas the V and J calls and clone size are those reported in that table. Within this sample are 150,000 to 190,000 clones, with around half of them counted one time only. The ten biggest clones cover around 19% of the sample.

According to the study, the label for this sample's time point signals: baseline before oral tofacitinib. Lesional scalp punch biopsies and peripheral blood were obtained from alopecia areata patients. After PBMCs were isolated by density centrifugation and stained for CD3, CD4 and CD8, a FACSAria was used to sort CD4+ and CD8+ T cells. Clipping removes 5 bases from V and 1 base from J, with 5 as the unmatched junction base count. CDR1 and CDR2 were assigned from the germline V gene (reference sequence) as MNHEY and SMNVEV. The CDR3 covers 15 residues, taking in both the cysteine and the phenylalanine. The retained sequence is limited to the CDR3, 45 bases, with the frame set at the first base. This clone turned up a few times. Its antigen is not yet known. Base quality data are lacking; no much larger clone is found one base away.

The clonotype was recovered from a human donor with alopecia areata. Here the sequenced sample was CD8+ T cells sorted from blood, taken at week 0. This chain is built from TRBV27 and TRBJ1-5; 7 central bases correspond to TRBD1. The base sequence is TGTGCCAGCAGTCCCGACAGGGTCAGCAATCAGCCCCAGCATTTT. Its product reads: CASSPDRVSNQPQHF.